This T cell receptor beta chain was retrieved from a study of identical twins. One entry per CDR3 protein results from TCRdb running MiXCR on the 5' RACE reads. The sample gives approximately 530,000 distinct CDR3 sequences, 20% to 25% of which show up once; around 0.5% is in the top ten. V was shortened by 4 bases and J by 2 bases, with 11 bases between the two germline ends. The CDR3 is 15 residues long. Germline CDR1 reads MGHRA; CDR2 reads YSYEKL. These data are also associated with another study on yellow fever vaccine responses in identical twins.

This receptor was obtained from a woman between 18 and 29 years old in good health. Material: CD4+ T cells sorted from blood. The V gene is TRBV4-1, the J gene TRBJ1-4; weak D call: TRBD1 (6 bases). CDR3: CASSRGTTTNEKLFF. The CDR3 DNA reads TGCGCCAGCAGCCGAGGGACAACCACTAATGAAAAACTGTTTTTT.